This T cell receptor (beta chain) was sequenced in a study of patients and donors after allogeneic stem cell transplantation. TCRdb itself ran the RT-PCR reads through MiXCR, one entry per CDR3 protein. The data hold over 150,000 distinct CDR3 sequences, with roughly 30% observed a single time. The CDR3 runs 14 residues. V was clipped by 0 bases and J by 4 bases, with 10 bases between them. The germline V gene encodes CDR1 SGDLS and CDR2 YYNGEE. The V call is TRBV9, the J call TRBJ2-5; possibly TRBD2 for D (6 bases). The specimen sequenced was blood, either unsorted or a sorted T cell fraction (not recorded which). The TCR originated in a human donor who was either an allogeneic HSCT recipient or a stem cell or donor lymphocyte infusion donor (not recorded which). It is not recorded whose cells these are; they may come from a transplant donor. CDR3 in amino acids: CASSVAGGSETQYF. In DNA, the CDR3 is TGTGCCAGCAGCGTAGCAGGAGGGTCAGAGACCCAGTACTTC.